The rows below give T cell receptor beta chains drawn from one sample of a study of blood T cell repertoires in COVID-19. Profiling relied on immunoSEQ multiplex PCR, and the TCRdb table lists in-frame clones only, not all of them. The sample has more than 200,000 clones; around 86% are singletons. Source material: PBMCs or T cells enriched from blood (not recorded which). Receptor source: a man aged 40-49 years who had recovered from COVID-19. Both conserved end residues are trimmed from each CDR3. Fields, in order: V gene, clone size, D gene, CDR3 protein. A D gene is named only where the DNA matches it firmly. Only part of the rows carry a size: once, few, many, or a class if the clone is expanded.

V gene: TRBV7-8
clone size: NA
D gene: NA
CDR3 protein: ASSLFSDTQY

V gene: TRBV10-3
clone size: NA
D gene: NA
CDR3 protein: AISESVGWSSSYEQY

V gene: TRBV15
clone size: NA
D gene: NA
CDR3 protein: ATSRARLVGGEQF

V gene: TRBV19
clone size: NA
D gene: TRBD1
CDR3 protein: ASSISSWDRAYEQY

V gene: TRBV27
clone size: NA
D gene: NA
CDR3 protein: ASSLSLAPRGNEQF

V gene: TRBV19
clone size: NA
D gene: TRBD1
CDR3 protein: ASSIRTGANQPQH

V gene: TRBV28
clone size: NA
D gene: NA
CDR3 protein: ASSLMRQGNYEQY

V gene: TRBV5-6
clone size: once
D gene: TRBD1
CDR3 protein: ASSYWTGGGYGYT

V gene: TRBV5-4
clone size: few
D gene: NA
CDR3 protein: ASSLGGHQNSGNTIY

V gene: TRBV6-2/TRBV6-3
clone size: NA
D gene: NA
CDR3 protein: ASSPDRSPSPVYEQY

V gene: TRBV7-2
clone size: NA
D gene: NA
CDR3 protein: ASSLGRGTVSQY

V gene: TRBV7-9
clone size: NA
D gene: NA
CDR3 protein: ASSLVGGRMNTEAF

V gene: TRBV5-4
clone size: NA
D gene: NA
CDR3 protein: ASEAVYGGEAF

V gene: TRBV5-1
clone size: NA
D gene: TRBD1
CDR3 protein: ASSLDSQTGLYGYT

V gene: TRBV5-5
clone size: NA
D gene: NA
CDR3 protein: ASSLGAATDTQY

V gene: TRBV6-6
clone size: NA
D gene: TRBD1
CDR3 protein: ASSYMGTGGGEKLF

V gene: TRBV2
clone size: NA
D gene: NA
CDR3 protein: ASKEGSSYNSPLH

V gene: TRBV3-1/TRBV3-2
clone size: NA
D gene: NA
CDR3 protein: ASSRLLDTQY

V gene: TRBV7-9
clone size: NA
D gene: NA
CDR3 protein: ASSPPGGAENYNEQF

V gene: TRBV30
clone size: NA
D gene: NA
CDR3 protein: AWSTHRDTEAF

V gene: TRBV4-1
clone size: NA
D gene: NA
CDR3 protein: ASSPLGVIMQPQH

V gene: TRBV4-1
clone size: NA
D gene: NA
CDR3 protein: ASSQDGHRGDNSPLH

V gene: TRBV27
clone size: NA
D gene: TRBD1
CDR3 protein: ASSRDRGNEKLF

V gene: TRBV7-2
clone size: NA
D gene: NA
CDR3 protein: ASSLATGSNEKLF

V gene: TRBV15
clone size: NA
D gene: TRBD1
CDR3 protein: ATSRRDRGYEQY

V gene: TRBV12-3/TRBV12-4
clone size: few
D gene: TRBD1
CDR3 protein: ASRTGGNYGYT

V gene: TRBV28
clone size: NA
D gene: TRBD1
CDR3 protein: ASSPPGQSWGGNQPQH

V gene: TRBV18
clone size: NA
D gene: TRBD1
CDR3 protein: ASSPMSGTGNGNTIY

V gene: TRBV5-1
clone size: NA
D gene: TRBD2
CDR3 protein: ASSFHTGLAGGNEQF

V gene: TRBV5-1
clone size: NA
D gene: TRBD1
CDR3 protein: ASSPDRGSGELF

V gene: TRBV4-1
clone size: NA
D gene: NA
CDR3 protein: ASSQFRIRNTEAF

V gene: TRBV19
clone size: NA
D gene: TRBD1
CDR3 protein: ASKDRGLSNQPQH

V gene: TRBV15
clone size: NA
D gene: TRBD1
CDR3 protein: ATSRGQSDRDYGYT